The clone carrying this T cell receptor (beta chain) was seen more than once but under ten times. Antigen: not known. RNA extraction and reverse transcription yielded cDNA as sequencing template. Libraries were prepared by immunoSEQ multiplex PCR; TCRdb keeps only in-frame clonotypes and omits some of them. Of 200,000 to 250,000 clones in the sample, over 60% were seen once. The treatment is: oral pan-JAK inhibitor, 5-10 mg twice daily. This sample was taken from a study of CD8+ T cells in alopecia areata. Findings of the study overall: In lesional scalp, particularly from alopecia totalis/universalis, clonality was higher than in normal scalp.

In germline, CDR1 is SGHVS, CDR2 FQNEAQ. V gave up 5 bases and J gave up 6 bases, with 7 bases separating them. The CDR3 spans 12 residues. The source is a human donor with alopecia areata. V gene TRBV7-8 combines with J gene TRBJ2-2; D uncertain. This material consisted of CD4+ T cells sorted from blood, taken at week 4, from a patient treated with tofacitinib. CDR3 protein: CASSPGPGELFF. CDR3 DNA: TGTGCCAGCAGCCCGGGCCCCGGGGAGCTGTTTTTT.